The entry below gives a single T cell receptor beta chain sequence along with its context. Germline V gene sequence: CDR1 SGHNT, CDR2 YYREEE (reference sequence). Trimming shortened V by 1 base and J by 0 bases, and 14 bases separated the two germline ends. The CDR3 has 17 residues. This sample is drawn from a study of cytomegalovirus exposure and HLA in healthy donors. The PCR contained 60 Vbeta and 13 Jbeta primers. Libraries were prepared by immunoSEQ multiplex PCR; TCRdb keeps only in-frame clonotypes and omits some of them. The data hold around 110,000 clones, with 55% to 80% observed a single time.

This TCR derives from a woman between 25 and 40 years old in good health and CMV-seronegative. This sequence joins TRBV5-4 and TRBJ1-3, with D tentatively TRBD1 (5 bases). Sample: PBMCs. The CDR3 DNA reads TGTGCCAGCAGCTTGTTTAGGGGAGGAAGCTCTGGAAACACCATATATTTT. Translation: CASSLFRGGSSGNTIYF.